The entry that follows covers one TCR beta chain sequence. Its cognate antigen has yet to be identified. No base qualities exist here, and no much larger clone lies one base off it. Each collaborating institution followed its own protocols to collect whole blood in K2EDTA tubes. For TCRbeta analysis, collaborators shipped samples in one of three forms: frozen whole blood, isolated PBMCs, or DNA extracted from either of those sample types. The immunoSEQ Assay, a bias-controlled multiplex PCR, was used to amplify TCRbeta CDR3 regions from genomic DNA. On the study's bioinformatics: The number of nucleated cells in each sample was estimated from the amplification of reference gene primers within the assay. Sequence reads were collapsed and filtered to measure the absolute abundance of every unique TCRbeta CDR3 rearrangement. For each sample, productive Simpson clonality was calculated as the square root of Simpson's diversity index over productive rearrangements. The source is immuneACCESS, and TCRdb retained only in-frame sequences with V and J called. Part of the clones is not carried over; for the studies checked, unresolved V genes explain less than half of this, and the remainder is unexplained. That table supplies the V and J calls and clone size; D and trimming were determined from the DNA. For this sample there are around 80,000 clones; roughly four fifths appear just once. The top ten hold about 12% of the sample.

The record originates from a study of blood T cell repertoires in COVID-19 (dated by TCRdb to 2018 to 2020). For the study in its entirety: Samples from collaborators originated in the United States, Italy and Spain and spanned both the acute and convalescent phases of COVID-19. The sample metadata nearly always contained a de-identified subject ID, COVID-19 status, age in years and sex. Deeply sampled blood TCRbeta repertoires from subjects exposed to, actively infected with, or recovered from COVID-19 were included in the dataset. The material from the prospective study consisted of cDNA or gDNA derived from T cells, B-cell-depleted T cells, or PBMCs. HLA class I and class II types, where available, came from metadata supplied by the sample provider rather than from assay-based typing. The repertoires were released in a freely available public database meant as a resource for research on the immune response to SARS-CoV-2. Samples came from the ongoing ImmuneRACE study (first 160 participants) plus 1,254 subjects from 6 global collaborators.

Points the paper makes about the study in general: Clinical and demographic metadata were provided uncurated, with the amount varying by source and participant.

V is clipped by 0 bases and J by 8 bases, and the sequence between their germline boundaries is 19 bases long. Including the terminal cysteine and phenylalanine, the CDR3 comprises 16 residues. The DNA shown is the 48-base CDR3, in frame from base 1. CDR1 and CDR2, looked up from the germline V gene (reference sequence), are LNHNV and YYDKDF. Rearrangement joined TRBV15 to TRBJ1-2; the D region possibly corresponds to TRBD1 (6 bases align). Sequencing was performed on peripheral blood. This sequence was found in an elderly man with acute or convalescent COVID-19. The nucleotide sequence is given as TGTGCCACCAGCAGAGACGATCCGCCAGGGGTGTGGGGCTACACCTTC. Its coded protein is CATSRDDPPGVWGYTF.